This T cell receptor beta chain came from a study of tumor-infiltrating lymphocytes in primary liver carcinoma. About the study: Lesions, classed as T1-T3 N0M0, spanned 4.2 to 10 cm across.

Germline V lookup: CDR1 MGHRA, CDR2 YSYEKL. V was clipped by 4 bases and J by 7 bases; unmatched bases: 16. The CDR3 is 18 amino acids. General study results and limits: Tumors had a significantly higher top-250-clone fraction than blood (p = 0.039). Lesser overlap characterized tumor-adjacent and tumor-blood pairs relative to tumor region pairs.

This clonotype was recorded many times. Antigen: not known. A primer in the constant region served to generate TCR beta cDNA from about 480 ng of total RNA. For TCR beta, libraries were produced by three nested multiplex PCR rounds using slightly modified ARM-PCR. PCR rounds one and two used TRBV1-TRBV30 forward primers with a C-beta reverse primer for around 11 cycles each. TCRdb ran MiXCR on the multiplex PCR reads and lists one entry per CDR3 protein. The sample carries 70,000 to 95,000 distinct CDR3 sequences, approximately 74% recorded once. The roughly 17-32 mg bulk tissue piece was not sorted before simultaneous RNA and DNA extraction. Each participant had primary liver carcinoma, and surgical resection was the treatment.

The sequenced sample consisted of liver tumor tissue from sampling region 4. As for subset: tumor region T4, right-lateral pole. This TCR came from a man aged 35-49 years with primary liver carcinoma and hepatitis B virus infection. This sequence joins TRBV4-1 and TRBJ1-6; 7 bases are shared with TRBD1. Here the CDR3 reads CASSRPSDTGTDNSPLHF. CDR3 in DNA: TGCGCCAGCAGCCGCCCCAGCGATACCGGGACAGACAATTCACCCCTCCACTTT.